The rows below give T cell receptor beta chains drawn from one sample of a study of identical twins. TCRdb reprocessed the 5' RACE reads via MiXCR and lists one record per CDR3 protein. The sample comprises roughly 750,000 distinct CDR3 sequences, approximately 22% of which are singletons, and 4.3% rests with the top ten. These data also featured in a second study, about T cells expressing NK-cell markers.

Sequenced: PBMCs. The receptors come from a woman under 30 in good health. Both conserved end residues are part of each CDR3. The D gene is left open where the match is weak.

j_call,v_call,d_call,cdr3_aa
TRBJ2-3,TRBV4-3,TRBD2,CASSQDTAGRAADTQYF
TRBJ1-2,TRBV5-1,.,CASSAGRHHGYTF
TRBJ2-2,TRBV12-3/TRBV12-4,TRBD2,CASSPRGGAGELFF
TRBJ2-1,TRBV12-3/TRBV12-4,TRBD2,CASSPQRGAQAEQFF
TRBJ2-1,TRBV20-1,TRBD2,CSAREGISGHYNEQFF
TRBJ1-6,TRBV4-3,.,CASSQGRANSPLHF
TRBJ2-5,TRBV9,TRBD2,CASSAGLPQETQYF
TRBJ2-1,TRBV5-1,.,CASQGYNEQFF
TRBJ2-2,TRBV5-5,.,CASSSLLLSNTGELFF
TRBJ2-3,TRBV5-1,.,CASKAGTDTQYF
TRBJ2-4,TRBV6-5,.,CASRLGNIQYF
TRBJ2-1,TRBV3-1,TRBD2,CASEGAGGEQFF
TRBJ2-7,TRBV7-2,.,CASSSRGSGEGGYEQYF
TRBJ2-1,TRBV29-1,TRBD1,CSVQGQGFNEQFF
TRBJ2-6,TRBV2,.,CASSTTASGANVLTF
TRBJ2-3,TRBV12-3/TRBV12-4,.,CASSLGLLNTDTQYF
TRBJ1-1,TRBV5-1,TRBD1,CASSLRSWTGNTEAFF
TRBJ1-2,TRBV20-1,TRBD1,CSAYRGDYGYTF
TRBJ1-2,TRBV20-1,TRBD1,CSASAPGQGGGYTF
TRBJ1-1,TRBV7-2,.,CASSRDQNTEAFF
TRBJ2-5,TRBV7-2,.,CASSFLPPRGAGTQYF
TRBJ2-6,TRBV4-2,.,CASGRRVWGRLSSGANVLTF
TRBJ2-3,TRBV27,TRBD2,CASSSPWAGGVDTQYF
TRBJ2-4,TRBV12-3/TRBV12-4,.,CASSTRLGGLAKNIQYF
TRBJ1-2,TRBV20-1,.,CSAAMGREGYTF
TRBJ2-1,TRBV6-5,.,CASSYSQGAEATYNEQFF
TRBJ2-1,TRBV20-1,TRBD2,CSARDWGSGPHNEQFF